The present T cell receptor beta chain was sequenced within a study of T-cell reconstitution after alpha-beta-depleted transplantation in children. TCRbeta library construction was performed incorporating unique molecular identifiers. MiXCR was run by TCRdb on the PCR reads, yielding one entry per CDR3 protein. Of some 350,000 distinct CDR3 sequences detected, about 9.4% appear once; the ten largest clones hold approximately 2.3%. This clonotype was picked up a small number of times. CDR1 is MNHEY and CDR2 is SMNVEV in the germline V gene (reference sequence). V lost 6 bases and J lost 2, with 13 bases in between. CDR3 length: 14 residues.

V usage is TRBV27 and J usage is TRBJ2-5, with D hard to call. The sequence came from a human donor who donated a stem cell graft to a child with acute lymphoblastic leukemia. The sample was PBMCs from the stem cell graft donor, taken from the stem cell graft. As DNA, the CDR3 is TGTGCCAGCAGGGAATTGAACAGACAAGAGACCCAGTACTTC. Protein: CASRELNRQETQYF.